The source of this TCR beta chain is a study of tumor and adjacent non-tumor tissue in lung cancer. For the study at large: Histology: eleven to twelve adenocarcinoma, a couple of squamous cell carcinoma, 1 small cell lung cancer. The study, taken as a whole, reports: Compared with tumor, normal lung showed significantly lower TCR diversity.

RNA was extracted from bulk tissue without any cell sorting. TCRbeta libraries were built with three rounds of nested PCR, modified from ARM-PCR. Via MiXCR, TCRdb re-called the multiplex PCR reads, giving one row per CDR3 protein. The repertoire includes 200,000 to 250,000 distinct CDR3 sequences, approximately 74% of them detected once, and roughly 24% sits in the top ten. This CDR3 is built from 15 residues. Comment on this clonotype: The antigen remains undetermined. The junction shows a germline mismatch at one end, possibly a read error.

The sample taken for sequencing was lung tumor tissue. This sequence originates from a man aged 55 to 70 with non-small cell lung cancer. The chain couples TRBV12-3 or TRBV12-4 to TRBJ2-5, with 13 positions matching TRBD2. The CDR3 bases are TGTGCCAGCAGAGTAACTAGCGGGAGGGGAGAGGCCCAGCACTTC. Translating gives CASRVTSGRGEAQHF.